This TCR beta chain comes out of a study of blood T cells in healthy people across ages. Trimming shortened V by 0 bases and J by 0 bases, and 12 bases separated the two germline ends. Germline values: CDR1 LGHNA, CDR2 YSLEER. The CDR3 consists of 17 residues. PBMCs, at least 7 million per sample, were isolated. Next came a second PCR, run for about 7 to 12 cycles, which used a sample-barcoded 5' primer along with a J-beta primer mix. Each cDNA molecule was tagged by a template-switch adaptor that had 12 random nucleotides. TCRdb re-called the 5' RACE reads through MiXCR, storing one row per CDR3 protein. The sample has about 800,000 distinct CDR3 sequences; 25% are singletons. These data were also reused for a study on T cells of mothers and their children.

Sequencing used blood. The receptor comes from a boy younger than 18 in good health. The rearrangement joins TRBV4-3 to TRBJ1-3; D unclear. The chain's CDR3 is CASSQDVAEYSGNTIYF. The DNA of the CDR3 is TGCGCCAGCAGCCAAGATGTGGCAGAGTACTCTGGAAACACCATATATTTT.